What follows is one T cell receptor beta chain and its context. The germline CDR1 and CDR2 sequences are LNHDA and SQIVND (reference sequence). Deletions cut 5 bases from V and 5 bases from J, with 15 bases between. The CDR3 covers 14 residues. The data were produced by immunoSEQ multiplex PCR, yet TCRdb's version contains in-frame clones alone and is incomplete. In the table there are about 200,000 clones, around nine tenths of which are singletons. These data belong to a study of blood T cell repertoires in COVID-19. Study information: Whether acute or convalescent, the COVID-19 samples came from the United States, Italy and Spain. PBMCs, B-cell-depleted T cells, or T cells provided the cDNA or gDNA that made up the material.

The V call is TRBV19, the J call TRBJ2-5; TRBD1 might be the D (6 bases). The sample was peripheral blood. The TCR originated in a man between 60 and 75 years old who had recovered from COVID-19. The CDR3 loop is CASSLTGLSETQYF. The CDR3 DNA reads as TGTGCCAGTAGTTTAACAGGGCTGAGCGAGACCCAGTACTTC.